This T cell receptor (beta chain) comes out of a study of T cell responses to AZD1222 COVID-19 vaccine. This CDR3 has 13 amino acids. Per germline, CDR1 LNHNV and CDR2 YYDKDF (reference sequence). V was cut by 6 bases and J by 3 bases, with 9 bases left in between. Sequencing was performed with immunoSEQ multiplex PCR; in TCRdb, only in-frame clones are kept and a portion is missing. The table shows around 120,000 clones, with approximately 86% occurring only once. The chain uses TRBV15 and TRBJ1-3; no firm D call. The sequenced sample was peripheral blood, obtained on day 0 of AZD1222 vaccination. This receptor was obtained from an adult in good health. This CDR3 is CATRFAGGNTIYF. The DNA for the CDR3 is TGTGCCACCAGGTTTGCGGGTGGAAACACCATATATTTT.